One and the same sample provided the 10 T cell receptor beta chains below, sequenced in a study of vaccination and CD4 T cells after COVID-19. Cultured CD4+ T cell DNA was sequenced using the Oncomine TCR Beta short-read assay. MiXCR, applied by TCRdb to the PCR reads, yields one record per CDR3 protein. The repertoire holds around 19,000 distinct CDR3 sequences, with 43% as singletons. These receptors' targets are unknown. The treatment was: approximately nine-day PBMC culture with coronavirus spike peptide pools or control peptides (ViraFEST assay). Sequencing used CD4+ T cells from blood, cultured in vitro, obtained after SARS-CoV-2 vaccination. The origin of the receptors is a human donor who had recovered from COVID-19.

This clonotype was counted only a few times. V gene TRBV20-1 combines with J gene TRBJ1-1; D not resolved. The CDR3 totals 17 residues. CDR1 is DFQATT and CDR2 is SNEGSKA in the germline V gene (reference sequence). Trimming took 3 bases from V and 2 from J, leaving 22 bases between them. CDR3 DNA sequence: TGCAGTGCTAGCCAACTGGAATCGACTACTATCAACACTGAAGCTTTCTTT. This gives the protein CSASQLESTTINTEAFF.

In this sample, this clonotype turned up a few times. The V and J genes are TRBV7-2 and TRBJ1-6, with D hard to call. The CDR3 extends over 13 amino acids. Germline V gene data show CDR1 as SGHTA and CDR2 as FQGNSA. Trimming pared 5 bases from V and 14 bases from J, leaving 16 bases between. The CDR3 here is CASSRFRGVSLHF. The CDR3, as DNA: TGTGCCAGCAGCCGATTTCGGGGTGTGTCCCTCCACTTT.

V and J are TRBV5-4 and TRBJ2-7; 14 bases agree with TRBD2. Germline V gene lookup returns CDR1 SGHNT and CDR2 YYREEE (reference sequence). Trimming at V came to 4 bases and at J to 2 bases, leaving 5 bases not matched to a gene. The CDR3 runs to 16 residues. The CDR3 sequence is CASSRGTSGSPYEQYF. The CDR3 DNA reads TGTGCCAGCAGCCGCGGGACTAGCGGGAGCCCCTACGAGCAGTACTTC.

This sequence joins TRBV5-4 and TRBJ2-3, with unresolved D. V was cut by 6 bases and J by 1 base, with 15 bases left in between. The CDR3 is made up of 15 amino acids. Germline V gene sequence: CDR1 SGHNT, CDR2 YYREEE (reference sequence). CDR3 sequence reads: CASTPPLGGTDTQYF. The CDR3 DNA sequence: TGTGCCAGCACCCCTCCCCTTGGCGGCACAGATACGCAGTATTTT.

This clonotype came up once. J is TRBJ2-3 and V is TRBV4-1; TRBD2 agrees at 9 bases. Losses at the gene ends were 5 bases for V and 4 bases for J; bases not matched to a gene: 10. CDR1 is MGHRA and CDR2 is YSYEKL in the germline V gene. The CDR3 covers 16 residues. The CDR3 DNA sequence: TGCGCCAGCAGCGGCCGAGGCGGGGGGGGTGCAGATACGCAGTATTTT. Its translation is CASSGRGGGGADTQYF.

The table lists this clonotype with a few counts. The rearrangement joins TRBV11-2 to TRBJ1-6; 7 nucleotides agree with TRBD1. There are 15 residues in the CDR3. V lost 5 bases, J lost 3 bases, and 4 bases stayed unmatched. Germline loops: CDR1 SGHAT, CDR2 FQNNGV. DNA for the CDR3: TGTGCCAGCAGCCCGGGGACAGTCTATAATTCACCCCTCCACTTT. Its protein is CASSPGTVYNSPLHF.

The J gene is TRBJ1-3, the V gene TRBV6-5; maybe TRBD1 (5 bases). CDR3 length: 16 residues. Trimming pared 0 bases from V and 4 bases from J, leaving 13 bases between. Germline CDR1 is MNHEY and CDR2 is SVGAGI. CDR3 coding DNA: TGTGCCAGCAGTTACTCCGGGGACCGAAGGGGAAACACCATATATTTT. Translated, it gives CASSYSGDRRGNTIYF.

V gene TRBV19 combines with J gene TRBJ2-7, with a weak D call TRBD1 (5 bases). Per germline, CDR1 LNHDA and CDR2 SQIVND (reference sequence). V was trimmed by 10 bases and J by 1 base, leaving 11 bases between them. CDR3 length: 12 amino acids. The CDR3 bases are TGTGCCAAGCAGGGCCTATCCTACGAGCAGTACTTC. Translating gives CAKQGLSYEQYF.

This clonotype has a handful of counts. The V call is TRBV4-1, the J call TRBJ1-5; perhaps TRBD1 as D (6 bases). V was pared by 5 bases and J by 5 bases, with 16 bases between. Germline assignment: CDR1 MGHRA and CDR2 YSYEKL. The CDR3 has 15 residues. In nucleotides, the CDR3 is TGCGCCAGCAGCTCCGGGACACTGGGGGATCAGCCCCAGCATTTT. Encoded protein: CASSSGTLGDQPQHF.

This clonotype has only a few counts. The chain carries TRBV28 and TRBJ1-2; D uncertain. The V and J ends lost 2 bases and 4 bases respectively, with 8 bases between them. The germline V gene has CDR1 MDHEN and CDR2 SYDVKM. The CDR3 contains 13 residues. The CDR3 nucleotides are TGTGCCAGCAGTTTAAGAGGACCCTATGGCTACACCTTC. This sequence encodes CASSLRGPYGYTF.